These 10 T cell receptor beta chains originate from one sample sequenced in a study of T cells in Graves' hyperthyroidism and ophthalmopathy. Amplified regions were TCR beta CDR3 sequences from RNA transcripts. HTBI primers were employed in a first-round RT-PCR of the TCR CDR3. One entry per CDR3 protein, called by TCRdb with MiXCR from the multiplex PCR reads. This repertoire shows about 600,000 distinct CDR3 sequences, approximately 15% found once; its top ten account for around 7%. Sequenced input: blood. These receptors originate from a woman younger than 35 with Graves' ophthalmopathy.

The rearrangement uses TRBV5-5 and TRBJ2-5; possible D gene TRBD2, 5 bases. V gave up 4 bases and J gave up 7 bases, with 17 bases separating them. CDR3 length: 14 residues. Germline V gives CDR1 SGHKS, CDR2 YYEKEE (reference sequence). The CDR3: CASSQTSSVGTQYF. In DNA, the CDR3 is TGTGCCAGCAGCCAAACTAGTTCGGTCGGGACCCAGTACTTC.

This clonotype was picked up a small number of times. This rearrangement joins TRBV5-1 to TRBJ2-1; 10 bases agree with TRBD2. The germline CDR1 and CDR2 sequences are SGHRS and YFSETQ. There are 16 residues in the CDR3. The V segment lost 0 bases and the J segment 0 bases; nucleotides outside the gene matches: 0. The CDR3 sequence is CASSLGLAGSYNEQFF. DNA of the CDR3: TGCGCCAGCAGCTTGGGACTAGCGGGCTCCTACAATGAGCAGTTCTTC. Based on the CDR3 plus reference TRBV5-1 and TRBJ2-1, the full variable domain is KAGVTQTPRYLIKTRGQQVTLSCSPISGHRSVSWYQQTPGQGLQFLFEYFSETQRNKGNFPGRFSGRQFSNSRSEMNVSTLELGDSALYLCASSLGLAGSYNEQFFGPGTRLTVL.

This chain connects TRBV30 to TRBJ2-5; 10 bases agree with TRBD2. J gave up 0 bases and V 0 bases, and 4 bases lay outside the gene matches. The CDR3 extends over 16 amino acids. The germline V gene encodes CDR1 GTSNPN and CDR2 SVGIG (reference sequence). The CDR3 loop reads CAWSVGLAGDQETQYF. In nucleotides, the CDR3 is TGTGCCTGGAGTGTAGGTCTAGCGGGAGACCAAGAGACCCAGTACTTC.

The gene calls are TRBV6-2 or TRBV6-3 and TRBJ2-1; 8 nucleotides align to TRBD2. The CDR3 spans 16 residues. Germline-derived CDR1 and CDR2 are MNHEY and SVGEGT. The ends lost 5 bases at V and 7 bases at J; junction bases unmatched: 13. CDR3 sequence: CASSPPASGFWNEQFF. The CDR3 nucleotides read TGTGCCAGCAGTCCTCCTGCTAGCGGGTTTTGGAATGAGCAGTTCTTC.

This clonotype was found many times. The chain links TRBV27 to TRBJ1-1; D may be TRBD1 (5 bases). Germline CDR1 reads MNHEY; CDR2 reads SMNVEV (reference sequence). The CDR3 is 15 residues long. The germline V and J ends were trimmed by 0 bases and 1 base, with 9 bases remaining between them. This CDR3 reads CASSLSAGGNTEAFF. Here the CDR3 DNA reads TGTGCCAGCAGTTTATCTGCGGGGGGGAACACTGAAGCTTTCTTT.

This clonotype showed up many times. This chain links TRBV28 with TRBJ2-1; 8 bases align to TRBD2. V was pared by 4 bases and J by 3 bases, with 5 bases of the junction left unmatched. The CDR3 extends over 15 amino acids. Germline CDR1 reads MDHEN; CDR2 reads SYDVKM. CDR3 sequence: CASSSPGTSYNEQFF. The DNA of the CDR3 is TGTGCCAGCAGTTCCCCCGGGACTAGCTACAATGAGCAGTTCTTC.

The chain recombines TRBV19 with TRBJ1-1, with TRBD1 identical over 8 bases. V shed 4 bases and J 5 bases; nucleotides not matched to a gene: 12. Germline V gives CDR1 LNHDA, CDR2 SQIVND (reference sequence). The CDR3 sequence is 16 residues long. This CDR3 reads CASSTLGGTGLTEAFF. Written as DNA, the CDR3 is TGTGCCAGTAGTACCCTCGGGGGGACAGGATTGACTGAAGCTTTCTTT.

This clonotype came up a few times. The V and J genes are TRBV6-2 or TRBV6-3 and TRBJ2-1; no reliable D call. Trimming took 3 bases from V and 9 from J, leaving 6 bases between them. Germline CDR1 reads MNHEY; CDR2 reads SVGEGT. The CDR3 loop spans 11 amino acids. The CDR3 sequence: CASSYWGEQFF. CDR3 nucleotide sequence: TGTGCCAGCAGTTATTGGGGTGAGCAGTTCTTC.

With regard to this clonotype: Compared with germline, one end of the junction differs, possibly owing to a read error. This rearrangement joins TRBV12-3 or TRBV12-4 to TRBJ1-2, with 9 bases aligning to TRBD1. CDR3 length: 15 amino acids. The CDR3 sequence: CASSLSTGGKYDYTF. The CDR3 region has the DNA TGTGCCAGCAGTTTATCAACAGGGGGCAAATATGACTACACCTTC.

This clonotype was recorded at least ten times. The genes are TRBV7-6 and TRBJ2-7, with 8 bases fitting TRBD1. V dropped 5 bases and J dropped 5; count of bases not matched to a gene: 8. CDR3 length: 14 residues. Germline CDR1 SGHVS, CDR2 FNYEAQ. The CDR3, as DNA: TGTGCCAGCAGCCCCGACAGGGGTACACACGAGCAGTACTTC. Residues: CASSPDRGTHEQYF.